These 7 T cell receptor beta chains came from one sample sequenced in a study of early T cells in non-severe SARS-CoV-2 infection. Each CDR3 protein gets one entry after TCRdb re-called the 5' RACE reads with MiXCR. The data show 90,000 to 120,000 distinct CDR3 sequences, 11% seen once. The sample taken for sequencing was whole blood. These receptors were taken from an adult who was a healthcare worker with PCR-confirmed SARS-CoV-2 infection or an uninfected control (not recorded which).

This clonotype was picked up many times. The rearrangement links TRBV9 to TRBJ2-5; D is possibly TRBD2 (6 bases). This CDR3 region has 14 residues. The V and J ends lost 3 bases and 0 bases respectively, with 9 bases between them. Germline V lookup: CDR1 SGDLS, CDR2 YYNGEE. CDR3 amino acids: CASSGRDYQETQYF. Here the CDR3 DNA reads TGTGCCAGCAGCGGCCGGGACTACCAAGAGACCCAGTACTTC.

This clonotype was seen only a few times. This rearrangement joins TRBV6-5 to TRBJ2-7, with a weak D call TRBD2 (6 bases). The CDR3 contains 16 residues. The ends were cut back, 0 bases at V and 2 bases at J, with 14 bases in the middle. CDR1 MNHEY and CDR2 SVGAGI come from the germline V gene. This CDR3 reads CASSYSIAGWPYEQYF. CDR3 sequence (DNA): TGTGCCAGCAGTTACTCGATTGCGGGGTGGCCCTACGAGCAGTACTTC.

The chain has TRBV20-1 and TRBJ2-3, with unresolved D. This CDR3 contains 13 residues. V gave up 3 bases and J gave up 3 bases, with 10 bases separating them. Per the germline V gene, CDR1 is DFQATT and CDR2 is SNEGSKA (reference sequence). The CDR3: CSARNRRTDTQYF. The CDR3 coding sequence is TGCAGTGCTAGGAATCGGCGGACAGATACGCAGTATTTT.

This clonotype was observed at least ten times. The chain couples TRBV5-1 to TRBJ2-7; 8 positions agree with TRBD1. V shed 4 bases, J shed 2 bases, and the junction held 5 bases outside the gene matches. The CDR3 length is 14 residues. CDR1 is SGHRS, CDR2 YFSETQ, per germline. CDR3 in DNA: TGCGCCAGCAGCATCGGACAGGGCCCCTACGAGCAGTACTTC. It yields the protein CASSIGQGPYEQYF.

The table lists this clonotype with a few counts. CDR3 nucleotides: TGCGCCAGCAGCCAAGAACGCTCTCAGCCCCAGCATTTT. Its translation is CASSQERSQPQHF. V and J are TRBV4-1 and TRBJ1-5; D ambiguous. The CDR3 loop spans 13 amino acids. Looked up from germline, CDR1 is MGHRA and CDR2 is YSYEKL. V gave up 0 bases and J gave up 6 bases, with 6 bases separating them.

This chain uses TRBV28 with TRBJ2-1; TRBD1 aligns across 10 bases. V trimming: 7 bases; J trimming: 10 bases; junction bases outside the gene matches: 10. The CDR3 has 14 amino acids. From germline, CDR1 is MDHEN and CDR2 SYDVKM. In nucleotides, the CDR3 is TGTGCCAGCATGGGGACAGGGGTCATTAGGGAGCAGTTCTTC. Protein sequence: CASMGTGVIREQFF.

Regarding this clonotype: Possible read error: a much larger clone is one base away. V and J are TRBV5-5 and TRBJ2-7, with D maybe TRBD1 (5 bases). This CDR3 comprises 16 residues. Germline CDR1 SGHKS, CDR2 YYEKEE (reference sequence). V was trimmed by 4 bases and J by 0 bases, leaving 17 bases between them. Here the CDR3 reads CASSALTRGLSYEQYF. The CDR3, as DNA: TGTGCCAGCAGCGCGCTGACAAGGGGCCTCTCCTACGAGCAGTACTTC.